This T cell receptor (beta chain) was identified during a study of cytomegalovirus exposure and HLA in healthy donors. Notes on this clone: Its matching antigen is unknown.

Study-wide results and caveats: In a later analysis, HLA-associated TCR beta chains were more clonally expanded than equally common others.

The PCR ran on 60 Vbeta and 13 Jbeta primers. Sequencing was performed with immunoSEQ multiplex PCR; in TCRdb, only in-frame clones are kept and a portion is missing. In the table there are fewer than 150,000 clones, 75% to 90% of which are singletons. Looked up from germline, CDR1 is SGDLS and CDR2 is YYNGEE. V lost 2 bases, J lost 5 bases, and 15 bases lay in between. CDR3 length: 15 amino acids. The chain employs TRBV9 and TRBJ2-3; D may be TRBD1 (6 bases). The receptor was isolated from a female donor in good health and CMV-seronegative. Sequenced material: PBMCs. CDR3: CASSVSWDNGDTQYF. The CDR3, as DNA: TGTGCCAGCAGCGTGAGTTGGGACAACGGAGATACGCAGTATTTT.